A single sample is the source of the 3 T cell receptor gamma chains below, sequenced in a study of Vδ1+ human thymocytes. Findings of the study overall: Highly polyclonal TRG and TRD repertoires with Gaussian CDR3 length distributions appeared in thymus.

These receptors are not linked to any known antigen. Extracted RNA was reverse transcribed into cDNA. CDR3 amplicons came from multiplex PCR with pooled V-gene forward and constant-region reverse primers. TCRdb re-called clones from the multiplex PCR reads using CATT. The sample lists more than 25,000 gamma-chain clones, roughly 20% occurring once. Sequencing input: Vdelta1+ gamma-delta thymocytes from the thymus. Stated subset: FACS-sorted CD3+ TCRalphabeta- TCRVdelta1+ TCRVdelta2- thymocytes. The origin of the receptors is a boy less than two years old who had congenital heart surgery.

This clone has more than one count but fewer than ten. A much larger clone lies one base from this, so it may be a read error. The gene calls are TRGV5 and TRGJ1 or TRGJ2. The V and J ends lost 2 bases and 2 bases, in that order; junction bases with no gene match: 3. The CDR3 is made up of 13 amino acids. From germline, CDR1 is VINAFY and CDR2 YDVSNSKD. The CDR3: CATWDTHYYKKLF. As DNA, the CDR3 is TGTGCCACCTGGGACACGCATTATTATAAGAAACTCTTT.

This clone occurred a few times. This chain connects TRGV8 to TRGJ1 or TRGJ2. The germline gives CDR1 VENAVY, CDR2 YDSYNSRV. The CDR3 length is 15 residues. J lost 6 bases, V lost 0 bases, and 11 bases had no gene match. In DNA, the CDR3 is TGTGCCACCTGGGATAGGACCTCTTTTTTTTATAAGAAACTCTTT. Its protein is CATWDRTSFFYKKLF.

The chain has TRGV9 and TRGJ1 or TRGJ2. The CDR3 is 14 residues long. The trim removed 0 bases at V and 9 bases at J, leaving 11 bases unmatched. Germline V gene data show CDR1 as GITISATS and CDR2 as ISYDGTV (reference sequence). CDR3: CALWEVERLVKKLF. Here the CDR3 DNA reads TGTGCCTTGTGGGAGGTGGAGAGGCTCGTTAAGAAACTCTTT.